The 30 T cell receptor beta chains presented below share a single source sample, sequenced in a study of Ad26.COV2.S vaccination and SARS-CoV-2 variants. The sample's treatment: roughly 18 received Ad26.COV2.S at low or high dose, single or two shots; about 5 received placebo; per-sample allocation not given. Repertoires come from day 63 after the first vaccine or placebo injection. Sequencing used immunoSEQ multiplex PCR; TCRdb keeps in-frame clones, though not all of them. The sample has 360,000 or so clones; approximately 90% are singletons. The input for sequencing was peripheral blood, taken in a trial of Ad26.COV2.S vaccine versus placebo. These receptors originate from a person between 18 and 65 years old who received the Ad26.COV2.S COVID-19 vaccine or a placebo.

The chain has TRBV30 and TRBJ2-3, with TRBD2 matching over 7 bases. Losses at the gene ends were 3 bases for V and 8 bases for J; bases not matched to a gene: 5. The CDR3 is 12 residues long. The germline CDR1 and CDR2 sequences are GTSNPN and SVGIG (reference sequence). Written as DNA, the CDR3 is TGTGCCTGGAGGGCCTCGGGGGGTACGCAGTATTTT. This translates into CAWRASGGTQYF.

The table lists this clone with a few counts. Written as DNA, the CDR3 is TGTGCCATAGCCCAGGGGATCGGCACTGAAGCTTTCTTT. Translated, it gives CAIAQGIGTEAFF. This chain connects TRBV10-3 to TRBJ1-1, with a possible D match to TRBD1 (6 bases). The CDR3 contains 13 residues. V was cut by 9 bases and J by 4 bases, with 15 bases left in between. The germline gives CDR1 ENHRY, CDR2 SYGVKD.

The V call is TRBV9, the J call TRBJ2-3, with a weak D call TRBD2 (5 bases). The length of the CDR3 is 16 residues. V was cut by 0 bases and J by 1 base, with 12 bases left in between. The germline V gene has CDR1 SGDLS and CDR2 YYNGEE. The CDR3 DNA sequence: TGTGCCAGCAGCGTAGATCCGGCGCGGGGCACAGATACGCAGTATTTT. Amino acids: CASSVDPARGTDTQYF. Using reference TRBV9 and TRBJ2-3 for the parts outside the CDR3, the full variable domain is DSGVTQTPKHLITATGQRVTLRCSPRSGDLSVYWYQQSLDQGLQFLIQYYNGEERAKGNILERFSAQQFPDLHSELNLSSLELGDSALYFCASSVDPARGTDTQYFGPGTRLTVL.

The rearrangement links TRBV30 to TRBJ1-5, with 8 positions matching TRBD1. CDR1 is GTSNPN and CDR2 is SVGIG in the germline V gene (reference sequence). This CDR3 comprises 14 residues. V was clipped by 6 bases and J by 3 bases; unmatched bases: 7. The CDR3 region has the DNA TGTGCCTGCCGGGACAGGCTCCTCAATCAGCCCCAGCATTTT. Its translation: CACRDRLLNQPQHF.

This clone was seen once. The J gene is TRBJ2-2, the V gene TRBV7-9; 7 bases are shared with TRBD1. The V gene's germline CDR1 is SEHNR and CDR2 FQNEAQ (reference sequence). This CDR3 is 15 amino acids long. The J segment lost 7 bases and the V segment lost 1 base, leaving 6 bases of the junction unmatched. CDR3 protein: CASSLDRGLSGELFF. The CDR3 nucleotides are TGTGCCAGCAGCTTAGATAGGGGGCTGAGCGGGGAGCTGTTTTTT.

The chain couples TRBV30 to TRBJ2-7; D remains unclear. V was clipped by 8 bases and J by 3 bases, with 17 bases between them. This CDR3 has 13 residues. Germline V gene data show CDR1 as GTSNPN and CDR2 as SVGIG (reference sequence). CDR3 sequence (DNA): TGTGCCGGGGATGGGGATCACCGCTACGAGCAGTACTTC. This sequence encodes CAGDGDHRYEQYF.

The V and J genes are TRBV3-1 (or the pseudogene TRBV3-2) and TRBJ2-1; 7 positions match TRBD1. This CDR3 has 18 residues. Germline V gene data show CDR1 as LGHDT and CDR2 as YNNKEL (reference sequence). V gave up 3 bases and J gave up 0 bases; unmatched junction bases: 11. The CDR3 loop reads CASSQARGRHNSYNEQFF. The DNA of the CDR3 is TGTGCCAGCAGCCAGGCCAGGGGGAGACATAACTCCTACAATGAGCAGTTCTTC.

The CDR3 DNA reads as TGTGCCAGCAGGTCAGGGGGTCGAGATACGCAGTATTTT. This codes for CASRSGGRDTQYF. V and J are TRBV6-5 and TRBJ2-3, with TRBD1 identical over 7 bases. The CDR3 has 13 residues. The trim removed 6 bases at V and 5 bases at J, leaving 5 bases unmatched. CDR1 is MNHEY and CDR2 is SVGAGI in the germline V gene.

DNA of the CDR3: TGCGCCAGCAGCTCAGGACAGGGGGCATCTATTGAGCAGTTCTTC. It codes for CASSSGQGASIEQFF. The V gene is TRBV5-1, the J gene TRBJ2-1, with 11 positions matching TRBD1. Germline lookup yields CDR1 SGHRS and CDR2 YFSETQ. Trimming at V came to 3 bases and at J to 9 bases, leaving 8 bases not matched to a gene. The CDR3 consists of 15 residues.

The chain has TRBV19 and TRBJ2-2; TRBD2 aligns across 7 bases. V shed 5 bases and J 7 bases; nucleotides not matched to a gene: 10. Germline-derived CDR1 and CDR2 are LNHDA and SQIVND (reference sequence). The length of the CDR3 is 15 residues. The CDR3 protein is CASSPTSGKVGELFF. The CDR3 region has the DNA TGTGCCAGTAGTCCGACGAGCGGGAAGGTCGGGGAGCTGTTTTTT. Full variable domain (outside the CDR3, taken from reference TRBV19 and TRBJ2-2): DGGITQSPKYLFRKEGQNVTLSCEQNLNHDAMYWYRQDPGQGLRLIYYSQIVNDFQKGDIAEGYSVSREKKESFPLTVTSAQKNPTAFYLCASSPTSGKVGELFFGEGSRLTVL.

The chain employs TRBV19 and TRBJ1-5; TRBD1 agrees at 9 bases. In germline, CDR1 is LNHDA, CDR2 SQIVND (reference sequence). J was trimmed by 6 bases and V by 7 bases; bases with no gene match: 7. This CDR3 has 14 amino acids. The CDR3 loop is CASNPDRGGQPQHF. The CDR3 nucleotides read TGTGCCAGTAATCCGGACAGGGGAGGTCAGCCCCAGCATTTT.

J is TRBJ2-7 and V is TRBV11-2; the match to TRBD2 covers 11 bases. The CDR3 has 17 amino acids. V lost 1 base and J lost 1; bases outside the gene matches: 6. CDR1 is SGHAT and CDR2 is FQNNGV in the germline V gene. The CDR3 here is CASSLVTSGSSSYEQYF. DNA for the CDR3: TGTGCCAGCAGCTTAGTCACTAGCGGGAGTAGTTCCTACGAGCAGTACTTC.

The chain joins TRBV29-1 to TRBJ2-2; 12 bases line up with TRBD2. CDR3 size: 16 residues. The V gene's germline CDR1 is SQVTM and CDR2 ANQGSEA. V lost 6 bases to trimming and J lost 5 bases; unmatched junction nucleotides: 10. CDR3 protein: CSVGTTSGRSTGELFF. The CDR3 region has the DNA TGCAGCGTGGGAACTACTAGCGGGAGGAGTACCGGGGAGCTGTTTTTT.

The chain uses TRBV28 and TRBJ1-2, with 9 bases aligning to TRBD1. From germline, CDR1 is MDHEN and CDR2 SYDVKM. Losses at the gene ends were 6 bases for V and 6 bases for J; bases not matched to a gene: 5. The CDR3 is 13 residues long. The CDR3 reads CASRRTGGDGYTF. For the CDR3, the DNA is TGTGCCAGCAGACGAACAGGGGGCGATGGCTACACCTTC.

This sequence joins TRBV27 and TRBJ1-2, with no clear D. This CDR3 is built from 14 residues. V was clipped by 2 bases and J by 3 bases, with 10 bases between them. Germline CDR1 and CDR2: MNHEY and SMNVEV (reference sequence). CDR3 sequence: CASSLGPADYGYTF. DNA of the CDR3: TGTGCCAGCAGTTTAGGGCCCGCAGACTATGGCTACACCTTC.

This chain uses TRBV19 with TRBJ2-2; D is ambiguous. Germline V gene data show CDR1 as LNHDA and CDR2 as SQIVND (reference sequence). V was trimmed by 4 bases and J by 3 bases, leaving 9 bases between them. This CDR3 spans 14 amino acids. CDR3 loop: CASSSRGYTGELFF. DNA of the CDR3: TGTGCCAGTAGTAGTCGTGGATACACCGGGGAGCTGTTTTTT. Together with reference TRBV19 and TRBJ2-2, the CDR3 gives the full variable domain: DGGITQSPKYLFRKEGQNVTLSCEQNLNHDAMYWYRQDPGQGLRLIYYSQIVNDFQKGDIAEGYSVSREKKESFPLTVTSAQKNPTAFYLCASSSRGYTGELFFGEGSRLTVL.

Of note for this clone: A junction end diverges from the germline sequence, so it may reflect a read error. The chain joins TRBV7-7 to TRBJ1-6; a weak D match, TRBD1 (5 bases). Germline loops: CDR1 SSHAT, CDR2 FNYEAQ (reference sequence). The CDR3 has 20 residues. The chain's CDR3 is CASSSYGEPGPSSYNSPLHF. CDR3 coding DNA: TGTGCTAGCAGCTCCTACGGGGAACCGGGGCCGAGCTCCTATAATTCACCCCTCCACTTT.

This clone came up once. The V call is TRBV11-3, the J call TRBJ2-1, with 8 bases fitting TRBD2. The junction had 2 bases not matched to a gene; V was cut back by 3 bases and J by 4 bases. This CDR3 contains 14 residues. In germline, CDR1 is SGHNT, CDR2 YENEEA. CDR3 protein: CASSFSGDYNEQFF. The CDR3, as DNA: TGTGCCAGCAGCTTTAGCGGGGATTACAATGAGCAGTTCTTC.

The V gene is TRBV7-9, the J gene TRBJ2-2; a possible D gene is TRBD2 (6 bases). CDR3 length equals 15 residues. V was shortened by 5 bases and J by 6 bases, with 16 bases between the two germline ends. The germline V gene encodes CDR1 SEHNR and CDR2 FQNEAQ (reference sequence). The CDR3 region is CASSPRLVQAGELFF. The CDR3 nucleotides read TGTGCCAGCAGCCCCCGACTAGTCCAGGCCGGGGAGCTGTTTTTT.

The chain uses TRBV5-1 and TRBJ2-3, with 11 bases that match TRBD2. The CDR3 runs to 16 residues. Germline-derived CDR1 and CDR2 are SGHRS and YFSETQ. V was pared by 4 bases and J by 6 bases, with 10 bases of the junction left unmatched. The DNA of the CDR3 is TGCGCCAGCAGCACGAGCCTAGCGGGAGGAGGGGATACGCAGTATTTT. This sequence encodes CASSTSLAGGGDTQYF. The full variable domain, rest sourced from reference TRBV5-1 and TRBJ2-3, is KAGVTQTPRYLIKTRGQQVTLSCSPISGHRSVSWYQQTPGQGLQFLFEYFSETQRNKGNFPGRFSGRQFSNSRSEMNVSTLELGDSALYLCASSTSLAGGGDTQYFGPGTRLTVL.

For this clone: The sample has other DNA sequences that encode this CDR3 too. In DNA form, the CDR3 reads TGTGCCAGCTCACCACTTGGTCTAGCGGGAGGGGAGACCCAGTACTTC. This encodes CASSPLGLAGGETQYF. The chain carries TRBV18 and TRBJ2-5, with 12 bases matching TRBD2. V shed 1 base and J 5 bases; nucleotides not matched to a gene: 5. Germline V gives CDR1 KGHSH, CDR2 LQKENI. There are 16 residues in the CDR3.

The chain links TRBV28 to TRBJ1-3, with D maybe TRBD1 (6 bases). The germline V gene encodes CDR1 MDHEN and CDR2 SYDVKM. The V gene lost 5 bases and the J gene lost 4 bases, with 12 bases spanning the gap. There are 14 residues in the CDR3. In DNA, the CDR3 is TGTGCCAGCAGTCCCGACAGGTTCGGAAACACCATATATTTT. The encoded protein is CASSPDRFGNTIYF.

The J gene is TRBJ1-6, the V gene TRBV6-2 or TRBV6-3, with a tentative D call TRBD1 (6 bases). This CDR3 spans 16 amino acids. CDR1 is MNHEY and CDR2 is SVGEGT in the germline V gene. The ends were cut back, 4 bases at V and 0 bases at J, with 10 bases in the middle. CDR3 DNA: TGTGCCAGCAGTTTCACAGGGAGCTCCTATAATTCACCCCTCCACTTT. It yields the protein CASSFTGSSYNSPLHF.

The CDR3 DNA reads TGCGCCAGCAGCCAAGCCGGGACAGTACCCCAGCATTTT. Amino acids: CASSQAGTVPQHF. The V and J genes are TRBV4-1 and TRBJ1-5; 7 nucleotides line up with TRBD1. V lost 1 base to trimming and J lost 10 bases; unmatched junction nucleotides: 4. There are 13 residues in the CDR3. CDR1 is MGHRA, CDR2 YSYEKL, per germline.

This sequence joins TRBV5-1 and TRBJ2-5; 7 nucleotides align to TRBD2. The CDR3 length is 14 residues. V shed 6 bases and J 0 bases; nucleotides not matched to a gene: 5. Germline-derived CDR1 and CDR2 are SGHRS and YFSETQ. The CDR3 coding sequence is TGCGCCAGCACCCCTAGCGGAGACCAAGAGACCCAGTACTTC. The encoded protein is CASTPSGDQETQYF.

The rearrangement links TRBV9 to TRBJ2-1, with no clear D. Germline V lookup: CDR1 SGDLS, CDR2 YYNGEE. The CDR3 is 13 amino acids. V was cut by 0 bases and J by 4 bases, with 5 bases left in between. The CDR3 nucleotides read TGTGCCAGCAGCGTAGAACATTACAATGAGCAGTTCTTC. Its translation is CASSVEHYNEQFF. The whole variable domain, remainder taken from reference TRBV9 and TRBJ2-1, is DSGVTQTPKHLITATGQRVTLRCSPRSGDLSVYWYQQSLDQGLQFLIQYYNGEERAKGNILERFSAQQFPDLHSELNLSSLELGDSALYFCASSVEHYNEQFFGPGTRLTVL.

V is TRBV6-5 and J is TRBJ1-5, with a weak D call TRBD1 (5 bases). The CDR3 extends over 15 amino acids. Trimming took off 6 bases at V and 1 base at J, with 13 bases between the two ends. Germline values: CDR1 MNHEY, CDR2 SVGAGI. CDR3 nucleotides: TGTGCCAGCAGGACCGGGACGGAGAGCAATCAGCCCCAGCATTTT. Translating gives CASRTGTESNQPQHF.

The chain recombines TRBV14 with TRBJ1-3; D possibly corresponds to TRBD1 (5 bases). V was clipped by 0 bases and J by 5 bases, with 11 bases between them. This CDR3 comprises 15 residues. Germline CDR1 reads SGHDN; CDR2 reads FVKESK. CDR3 DNA sequence: TGTGCCAGCAGCCAAGAAGGGACGGGAAGAAACACCATATATTTT. Amino acids: CASSQEGTGRNTIYF.

This chain joins TRBV27 and TRBJ1-2; no clear D. Trimming removed 5 bases from V and 4 bases from J, with 14 bases in between. From germline, CDR1 is MNHEY and CDR2 SMNVEV (reference sequence). The CDR3 is 14 amino acids. DNA for the CDR3: TGTGCCAGCAGTCCCCAAGGGAGGATCTATGGCTACACCTTC. Translated: CASSPQGRIYGYTF.

The V call is TRBV4-1, the J call TRBJ2-1, with D tentatively TRBD1 or TRBD2 (5 bases each). The V and J ends lost 4 bases and 8 bases respectively, with 12 bases between them. The CDR3 totals 13 residues. Germline V gene sequence: CDR1 MGHRA, CDR2 YSYEKL. The CDR3 bases are TGCGCCAGCAGCCTCTCCCGGGGCGATGAGCAGTTCTTC. Translation gives CASSLSRGDEQFF.